The sequence of this T cell receptor (beta chain) was determined in a study of beta chain features in type 1 diabetes. Across the study: No patient-donor differences in age, gender, total cells or subset yield. Study findings and constraints: VDJ junctions in type 1 diabetes patients carried more deletions and fewer insertions. In every one of the four CD4+ subsets, TCRB CDR3s were moderately but significantly shorter in Type 1 diabetes patients. Naive, central memory and Treg TCRB repertoires appeared more alike in patients than in healthy donors.

Of note for this clone: Antigen unknown.

Sequenced material consisted of expressed TCRB transcripts (all of the isolated RNA was reverse transcribed). TCRdb keeps only in-frame clones here, not all; method: immunoSEQ multiplex PCR. Here the sample spans about 360,000 clones, roughly an eighth being singletons. The germline V and J ends were trimmed by 4 bases and 9 bases, with 10 bases remaining between them. The CDR3 is made up of 11 amino acids. Germline CDR1 reads DFQATT; CDR2 reads SNEGSKA (reference sequence). The source material was naive CD4+ T cells from blood. The clonotype originates from a man aged 18 to 29 in good health. V gene TRBV20-1 combines with J gene TRBJ2-1; unclear D gene. The CDR3 DNA sequence: TGCAGTGCTATAATCCTCGGTGAGCAGTTCTTC. Translated: CSAIILGEQFF.